This T cell receptor beta chain was sequenced for a study of metastatic and nonmetastatic thyroid tumors. Study-wide results and limits: Patients with malignant thyroid tumors reportedly had significantly higher TCR beta diversity than those with benign nodules, in blood and tumor.

TCRdb re-processed the PCR reads through MiXCR. The profile shows 4,000 or so clones, more than 30% of them singletons. Comments on this clone: Its cognate antigen is unknown.

The CDR3 spans 12 residues. Germline loops: CDR1 MNHGY, CDR2 SVAAGI. V lost 4 bases to trimming and J lost 5 bases, with 8 bases between them. Nobody among the patients had been given any treatment before thyroid surgery. The sequenced sample consisted of tumor tissue. This chain joins TRBV6-9 and TRBJ2-5; D is possibly TRBD2 (5 bases). This TCR was recovered from a female donor with papillary thyroid cancer or a benign thyroid nodule (not recorded which). Some clones in this sample may be carry-over from other donors' samples. This CDR3 is CASSSGYETQYF. As DNA, the CDR3 is TGTGCCAGCAGTTCGGGGTATGAGACCCAGTACTTC.